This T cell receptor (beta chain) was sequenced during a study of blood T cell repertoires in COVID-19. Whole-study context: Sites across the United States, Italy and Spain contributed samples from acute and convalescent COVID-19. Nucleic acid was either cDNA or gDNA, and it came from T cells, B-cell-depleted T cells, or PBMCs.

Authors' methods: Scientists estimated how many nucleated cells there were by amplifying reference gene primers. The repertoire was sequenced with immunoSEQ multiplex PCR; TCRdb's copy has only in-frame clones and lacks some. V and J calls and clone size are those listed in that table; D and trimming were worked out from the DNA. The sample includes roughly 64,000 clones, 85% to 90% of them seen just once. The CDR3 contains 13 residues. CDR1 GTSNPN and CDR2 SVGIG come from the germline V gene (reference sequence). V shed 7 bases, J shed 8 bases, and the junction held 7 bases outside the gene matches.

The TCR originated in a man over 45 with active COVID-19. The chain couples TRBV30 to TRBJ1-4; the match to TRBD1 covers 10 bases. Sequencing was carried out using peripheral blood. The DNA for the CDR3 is TGTGCCTCCGGGACAGGGGAACGAGAAAAACTGTTTTTT. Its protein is CASGTGEREKLFF.